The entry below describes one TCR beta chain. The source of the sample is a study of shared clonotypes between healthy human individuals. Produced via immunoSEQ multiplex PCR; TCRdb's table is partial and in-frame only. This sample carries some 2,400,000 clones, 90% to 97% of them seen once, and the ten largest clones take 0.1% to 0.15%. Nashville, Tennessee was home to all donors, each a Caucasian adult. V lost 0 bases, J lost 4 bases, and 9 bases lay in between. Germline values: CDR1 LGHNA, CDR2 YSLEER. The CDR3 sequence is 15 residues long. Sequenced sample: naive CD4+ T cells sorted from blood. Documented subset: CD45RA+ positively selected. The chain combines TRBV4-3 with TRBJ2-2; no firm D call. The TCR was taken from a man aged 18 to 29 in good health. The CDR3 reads CASSQDPGLTGELFF. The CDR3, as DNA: TGCGCCAGCAGCCAAGACCCCGGGCTCACCGGGGAGCTGTTTTTT.